What follows are 14 T cell receptor beta chains derived from one specimen sequenced in a study of T cells after yellow fever vaccination. TCRdb itself ran the 5' RACE reads through MiXCR, one entry per CDR3 protein. The sample lists around 550,000 distinct CDR3 sequences; 19% were seen once. Sequencing was performed on PBMCs, taken 15 days after the yellow fever booster vaccination. The receptors stem from a man aged 25 to 45 who received the YFV17D yellow fever vaccine.

This rearrangement joins TRBV7-2 to TRBJ2-1, with 11 nucleotides matching TRBD2. V was pared by 5 bases and J by 7 bases, with 4 bases of the junction left unmatched. The CDR3 length is 14 residues. Germline CDR1 is SGHTA and CDR2 is FQGNSA. Written as DNA, the CDR3 is TGTGCCAGCAGCAGAGGGACTAGCGGAAATGAGCAGTTCTTC. Its protein product is CASSRGTSGNEQFF.

In its sample, this clonotype was seen a few times. The chain carries TRBV7-6 and TRBJ2-1; 10 bases fit TRBD2. J was trimmed by 7 bases and V by 5 bases; bases with no gene match: 2. Per the germline V gene, CDR1 is SGHVS and CDR2 is FNYEAQ. This CDR3 spans 13 amino acids. CDR3 amino acids: CASSPSGGNEQFF. The DNA of the CDR3 is TGTGCCAGCAGCCCTAGCGGGGGTAATGAGCAGTTCTTC.

This rearrangement joins TRBV5-4 to TRBJ2-7, with 10 bases identical to TRBD2. The CDR3 consists of 15 residues. Germline CDR1 and CDR2: SGHNT and YYREEE (reference sequence). After removal of 1 base from V and 3 bases from J, the junction contained 4 bases not matched to a gene. The CDR3 region has the DNA TGTGCCAGCAGCTTGAAGCGGGAGGGGAACTACGAGCAGTACTTC. Its translation is CASSLKREGNYEQYF.

This clonotype has just a few counts. The V and J genes are TRBV18 and TRBJ2-7; 9 positions agree with TRBD1. The CDR3 sequence is 16 residues long. Germline-derived CDR1 and CDR2 are KGHSH and LQKENI. J lost 7 bases, V lost 4 bases, and 14 bases had no gene match. CDR3 sequence reads: CASSLYKDRGGYEQYF. CDR3 nucleotides: TGTGCCAGCTCACTATACAAGGACAGGGGCGGCTATGAGCAGTACTTC.

This clonotype has more than one count but fewer than ten. J is TRBJ2-3 and V is TRBV28, with 9 bases lining up with TRBD1. CDR1 and CDR2 from the germline V gene are MDHEN and SYDVKM. V dropped 6 bases and J dropped 5; count of bases not matched to a gene: 6. This CDR3 contains 14 residues. Here the CDR3 DNA reads TGTGCCAGCAGAATACAGGGGGCGAGAGATACGCAGTATTTT. Protein: CASRIQGARDTQYF.

This clonotype was counted many times. The rearrangement joins TRBV5-1 to TRBJ2-1, with D possibly TRBD2 on 6 matching bases. With 7 bases removed from V and 2 bases from J, the gap between germline ends came to 13 bases. Germline V gene lookup returns CDR1 SGHRS and CDR2 YFSETQ. This CDR3 has 14 residues. The CDR3 loop reads CASGTSGAYNEQFF. As DNA, the CDR3 is TGCGCCAGCGGCACCTCGGGGGCCTACAATGAGCAGTTCTTC.

The chain combines TRBV6-2 or TRBV6-3 with TRBJ2-7; maybe TRBD1 (6 bases). The CDR3 length is 14 residues. V was cut by 3 bases and J by 2 bases, with 11 bases left in between. Germline V CDR1 and CDR2: MNHEY, SVGEGT. The CDR3 reads CASSYSEGAYEQYF. The CDR3 coding sequence is TGTGCCAGCAGTTATAGTGAGGGGGCCTACGAGCAGTACTTC.

Concerning this clonotype: At one of its ends the junction is not consistent with the germline gene, which may arise from a read error. The rearrangement joins TRBV20-1 to TRBJ2-7, with 9 bases fitting TRBD2. Germline assignment: CDR1 DFQATT and CDR2 SNEGSKA (reference sequence). CDR3 length equals 14 residues. The CDR3 sequence is CSARDLLAGHEQYF. The CDR3 bases are TGCAGTGCAAGAGATCTGCTAGCGGGGCACGAGCAGTACTTC.

The sample holds many counts of this clonotype. The chain employs TRBV12-3 or TRBV12-4 and TRBJ1-5; D unclear. Deletions cut 1 base from V and 3 bases from J, with 13 bases between. This CDR3 is built from 16 residues. The CDR3 DNA reads TGTGCCAGCAGTTTAGGGGCTTGGGGTTTCAATCAGCCCCAGCATTTT. Encoded protein: CASSLGAWGFNQPQHF.

This chain connects TRBV5-1 to TRBJ2-3, with 10 bases lining up with TRBD2. Unmatched junction bases numbered 8, after V lost 2 bases and J lost 8 bases. The germline V gene has CDR1 SGHRS and CDR2 YFSETQ. The CDR3 is made up of 15 amino acids. For the CDR3, the DNA is TGCGCCAGCAGCTTCCTGAGCGGGAGGGGCGGTACGCAGTATTTT. This gives the protein CASSFLSGRGGTQYF.

The rearrangement links TRBV12-3 or TRBV12-4 to TRBJ2-7, with D possibly being TRBD1 (6 bases). The V end lost 3 bases, the J end lost 5 bases, and 14 bases lay between the germline ends. The CDR3 extends over 14 amino acids. The CDR3 sequence: CASSFGGPLHEQYF. CDR3 sequence (DNA): TGTGCCAGCAGTTTTGGGGGCCCCCTGCACGAGCAGTACTTC.

This chain links TRBV6-5 with TRBJ2-1; 8 bases agree with TRBD1. This CDR3 comprises 13 residues. Germline CDR1 MNHEY, CDR2 SVGAGI. V gave up 4 bases and J gave up 8 bases; unmatched junction bases: 4. CDR3 loop: CASSSDRGHEQFF. As DNA, the CDR3 is TGTGCCAGCAGTTCTGACAGGGGCCATGAGCAGTTCTTC.

V is TRBV5-5 and J is TRBJ1-4; D is ambiguous. This CDR3 region has 14 residues. Germline V gene data show CDR1 as SGHKS and CDR2 as YYEKEE (reference sequence). V was pared by 2 bases and J by 4 bases, with 9 bases between. DNA of the CDR3: TGTGCCAGCAGCTTATGGGGTCTTAATGAAAAACTGTTTTTT. Amino acid sequence: CASSLWGLNEKLFF.

This clonotype was seen a few times. The chain combines TRBV20-1 with TRBJ2-7; D unclear. Deletions cut 6 bases from V and 2 bases from J, with 14 bases between. The germline CDR1 and CDR2 sequences are DFQATT and SNEGSKA (reference sequence). The CDR3 runs to 13 residues. The CDR3, as DNA: TGCAGTGCAAGGAGTCGGGCGGCCTACGAGCAGTACTTC. As protein: CSARSRAAYEQYF.